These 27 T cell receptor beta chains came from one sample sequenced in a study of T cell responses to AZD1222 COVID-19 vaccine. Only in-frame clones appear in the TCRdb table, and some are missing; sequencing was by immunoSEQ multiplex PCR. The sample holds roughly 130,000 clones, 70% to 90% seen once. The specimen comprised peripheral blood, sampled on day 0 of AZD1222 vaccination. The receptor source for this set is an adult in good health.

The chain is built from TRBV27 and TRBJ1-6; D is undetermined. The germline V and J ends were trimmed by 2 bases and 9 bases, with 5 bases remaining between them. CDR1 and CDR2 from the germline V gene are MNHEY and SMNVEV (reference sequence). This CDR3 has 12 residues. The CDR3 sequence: CASSLRGSPLHF. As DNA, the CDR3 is TGTGCCAGCAGTTTACGGGGTTCACCCCTCCACTTT.

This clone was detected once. This CDR3 reads CSATGDYEQYF. CDR3 DNA sequence: TGCAGTGCTACGGGGGACTACGAGCAGTACTTC. The rearrangement joins TRBV20-1 to TRBJ2-7, with D possibly TRBD2 on 6 matching bases. V was shortened by 4 bases and J by 3 bases, with 7 bases between the two germline ends. This CDR3 has 11 amino acids. Germline CDR1 is DFQATT and CDR2 is SNEGSKA (reference sequence).

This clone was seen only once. CDR3 DNA sequence: TGTGCCAGCAGTTCACTAGCGGGAGTGGGCGAGCAGTACTTC. This encodes CASSSLAGVGEQYF. The V and J genes are TRBV6-2 or TRBV6-3 and TRBJ2-7, with 11 nucleotides matching TRBD2. The V segment lost 4 bases and the J segment 6 bases; nucleotides outside the gene matches: 5. The CDR3 is 14 residues long. Germline assignment: CDR1 MNHEY and CDR2 SVGEGT.

CDR3 DNA: TGTGCCAGCACCGACGGCCCTGCCTACGAGCAGTACTTC. As protein: CASTDGPAYEQYF. The chain carries TRBV11-2 and TRBJ2-7, with D uncertain. The V end was cut by 7 bases, the J end by 2 bases, with 12 bases between. The length of the CDR3 is 13 residues. Germline lookup yields CDR1 SGHAT and CDR2 FQNNGV.

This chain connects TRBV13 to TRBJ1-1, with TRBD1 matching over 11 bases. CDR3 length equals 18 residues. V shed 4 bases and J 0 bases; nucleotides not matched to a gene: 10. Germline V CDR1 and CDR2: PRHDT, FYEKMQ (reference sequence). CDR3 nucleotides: TGTGCCAGCAGCTCCTCCCCGGGACAGGGGGAAATGAACACTGAAGCTTTCTTT. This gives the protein CASSSSPGQGEMNTEAFF.

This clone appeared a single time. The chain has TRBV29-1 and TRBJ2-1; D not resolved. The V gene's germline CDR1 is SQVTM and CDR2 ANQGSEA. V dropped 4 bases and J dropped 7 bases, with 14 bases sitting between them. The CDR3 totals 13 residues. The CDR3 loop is CSVAGAGRNEQFF. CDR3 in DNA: TGCAGCGTTGCTGGTGCAGGTAGAAATGAGCAGTTCTTC.

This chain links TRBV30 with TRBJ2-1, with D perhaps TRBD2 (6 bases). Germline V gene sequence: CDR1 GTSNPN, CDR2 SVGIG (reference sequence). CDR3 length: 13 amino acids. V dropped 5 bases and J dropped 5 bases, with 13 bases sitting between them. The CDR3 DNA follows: TGTGCCTGGGGCGGGACCCTTAACAATGAGCAGTTCTTC. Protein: CAWGGTLNNEQFF.

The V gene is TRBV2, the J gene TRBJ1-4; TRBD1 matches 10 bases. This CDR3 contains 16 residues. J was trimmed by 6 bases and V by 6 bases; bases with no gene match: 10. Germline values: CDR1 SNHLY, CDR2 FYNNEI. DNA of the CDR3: TGTGCCAGCAGGCAGTGGACAGGGGGGGACGATGAAAAACTGTTTTTT. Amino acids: CASRQWTGGDDEKLFF.

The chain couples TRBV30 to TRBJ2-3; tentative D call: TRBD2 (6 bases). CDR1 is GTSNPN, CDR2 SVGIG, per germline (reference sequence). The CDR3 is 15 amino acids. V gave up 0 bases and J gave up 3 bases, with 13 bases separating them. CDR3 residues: CAWSVSTSRTDTQYF. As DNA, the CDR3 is TGTGCCTGGAGTGTTTCCACTAGCAGGACAGATACGCAGTATTTT.

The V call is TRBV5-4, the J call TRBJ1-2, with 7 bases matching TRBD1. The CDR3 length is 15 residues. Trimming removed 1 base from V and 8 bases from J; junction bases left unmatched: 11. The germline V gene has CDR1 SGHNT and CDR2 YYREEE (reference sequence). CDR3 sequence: CASSLNLEGAGGYTF. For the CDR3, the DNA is TGTGCCAGCAGCTTGAATCTGGAGGGGGCCGGGGGCTACACCTTC.

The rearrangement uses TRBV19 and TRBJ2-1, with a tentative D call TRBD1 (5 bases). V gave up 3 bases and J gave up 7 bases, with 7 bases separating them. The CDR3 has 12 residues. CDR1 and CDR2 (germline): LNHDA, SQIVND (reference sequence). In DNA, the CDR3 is TGTGCCAGTAGTATCGACAGAAATGAGCAGTTCTTC. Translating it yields CASSIDRNEQFF. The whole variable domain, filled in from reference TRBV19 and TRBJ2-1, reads DGGITQSPKYLFRKEGQNVTLSCEQNLNHDAMYWYRQDPGQGLRLIYYSQIVNDFQKGDIAEGYSVSREKKESFPLTVTSAQKNPTAFYLCASSIDRNEQFFGPGTRLTVL.

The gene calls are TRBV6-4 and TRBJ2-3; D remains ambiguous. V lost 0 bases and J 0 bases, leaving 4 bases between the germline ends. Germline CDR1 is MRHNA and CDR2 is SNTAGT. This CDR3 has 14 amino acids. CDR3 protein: CASSDSYSTDTQYF. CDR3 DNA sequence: TGTGCCAGCAGTGACTCTTATAGCACAGATACGCAGTATTTT.

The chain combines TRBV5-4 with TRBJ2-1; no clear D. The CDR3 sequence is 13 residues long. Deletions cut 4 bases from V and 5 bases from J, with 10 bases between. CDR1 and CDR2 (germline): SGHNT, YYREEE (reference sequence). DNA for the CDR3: TGTGCCAGCAGCCGTCCCCCAGACAATGAGCAGTTCTTC. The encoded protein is CASSRPPDNEQFF.

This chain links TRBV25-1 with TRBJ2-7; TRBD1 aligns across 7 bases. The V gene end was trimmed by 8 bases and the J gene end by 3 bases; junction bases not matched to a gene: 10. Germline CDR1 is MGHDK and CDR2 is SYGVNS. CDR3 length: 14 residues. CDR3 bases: TGTGCCAGCCGAGCACCGGGACAGCACTACGAGCAGTACTTC. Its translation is CASRAPGQHYEQYF.

The DNA for the CDR3 is TGTGCCAGCAGCCCGCGGGTCCTCCCCGACAATGAGCAGTTCTTC. This gives the protein CASSPRVLPDNEQFF. The chain uses TRBV9 and TRBJ2-1; tentatively, D is TRBD2 (5 bases). The CDR3 contains 15 residues. V was shortened by 4 bases and J by 5 bases, with 16 bases between the two germline ends. Germline loops: CDR1 SGDLS, CDR2 YYNGEE.

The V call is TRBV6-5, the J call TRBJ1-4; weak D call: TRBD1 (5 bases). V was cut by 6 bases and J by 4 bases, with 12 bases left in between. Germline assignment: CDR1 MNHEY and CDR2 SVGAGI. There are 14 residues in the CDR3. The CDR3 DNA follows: TGTGCCAGCAGGCACAGGAGCCTTAATGAAAAACTGTTTTTT. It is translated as CASRHRSLNEKLFF.

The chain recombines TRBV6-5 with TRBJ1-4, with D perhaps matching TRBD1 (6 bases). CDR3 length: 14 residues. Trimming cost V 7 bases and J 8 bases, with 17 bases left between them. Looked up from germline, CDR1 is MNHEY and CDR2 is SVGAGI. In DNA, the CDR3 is TGTGCCAGCACCAGTTCCACAGGGATCGAAAAACTGTTTTTT. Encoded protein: CASTSSTGIEKLFF.

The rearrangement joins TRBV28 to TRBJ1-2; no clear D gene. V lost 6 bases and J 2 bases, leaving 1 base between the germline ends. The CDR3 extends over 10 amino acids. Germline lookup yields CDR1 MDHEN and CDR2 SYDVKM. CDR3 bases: TGTGCCAGCAGGAACTATGGCTACACCTTC. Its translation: CASRNYGYTF.

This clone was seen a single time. The DNA for the CDR3 is TGTGCCAGCAGTCCCTCCGGGGAGGGGGTTTACGGGGAGCTGTTTTTT. Residues: CASSPSGEGVYGELFF. This chain links TRBV28 with TRBJ2-2, with D perhaps TRBD2 (7 bases). V shed 5 bases and J shed 7 bases, with 20 bases lying between them. The CDR3 extends over 16 amino acids. CDR1 is MDHEN and CDR2 is SYDVKM in the germline V gene.

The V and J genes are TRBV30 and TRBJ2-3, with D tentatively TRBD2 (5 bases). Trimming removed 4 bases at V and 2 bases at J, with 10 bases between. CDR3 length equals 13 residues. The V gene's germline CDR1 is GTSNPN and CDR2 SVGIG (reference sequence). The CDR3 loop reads CAWTLDFTDTQYF. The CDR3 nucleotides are TGTGCCTGGACCCTGGACTTCACAGATACGCAGTATTTT.

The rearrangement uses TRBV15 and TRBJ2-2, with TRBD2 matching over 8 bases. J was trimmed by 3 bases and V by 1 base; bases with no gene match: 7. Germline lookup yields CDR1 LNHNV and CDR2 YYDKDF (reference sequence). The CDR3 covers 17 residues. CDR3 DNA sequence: TGTGCCACCAGCAGAGTCGGAGCGGGAGAGGACACCGGGGAGCTGTTTTTT. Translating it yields CATSRVGAGEDTGELFF.

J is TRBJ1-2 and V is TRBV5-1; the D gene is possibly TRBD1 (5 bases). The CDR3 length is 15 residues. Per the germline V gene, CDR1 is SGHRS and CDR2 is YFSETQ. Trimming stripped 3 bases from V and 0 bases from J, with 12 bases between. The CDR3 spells CASSSNRQTNYGYTF. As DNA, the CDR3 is TGCGCCAGCAGCTCAAACAGGCAAACTAACTATGGCTACACCTTC.

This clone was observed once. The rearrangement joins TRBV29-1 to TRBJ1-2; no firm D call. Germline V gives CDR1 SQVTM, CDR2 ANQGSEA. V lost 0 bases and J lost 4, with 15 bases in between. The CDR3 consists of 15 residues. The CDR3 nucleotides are TGCAGCGTTGAAGATATCAGGACCAAGGGCTATGGCTACACCTTC. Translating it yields CSVEDIRTKGYGYTF.

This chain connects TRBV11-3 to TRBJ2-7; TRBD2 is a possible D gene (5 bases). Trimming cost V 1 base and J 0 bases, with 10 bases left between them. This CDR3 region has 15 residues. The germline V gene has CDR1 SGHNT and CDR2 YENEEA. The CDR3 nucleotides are TGTGCCAGCAGCTTAGTGGCGGGTACCTCCTACGAGCAGTACTTC. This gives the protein CASSLVAGTSYEQYF.

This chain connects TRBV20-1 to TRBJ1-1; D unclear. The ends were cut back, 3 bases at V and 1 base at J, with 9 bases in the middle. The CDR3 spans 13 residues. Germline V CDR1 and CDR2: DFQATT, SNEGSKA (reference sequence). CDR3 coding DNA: TGCAGTGCTAGTAGCCAGTCGAACACTGAAGCTTTCTTT. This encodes CSASSQSNTEAFF.

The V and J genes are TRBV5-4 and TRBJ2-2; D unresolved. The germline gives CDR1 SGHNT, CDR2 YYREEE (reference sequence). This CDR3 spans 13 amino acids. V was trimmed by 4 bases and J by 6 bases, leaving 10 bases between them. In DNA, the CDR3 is TGTGCCAGCAGCCACTCGGTCCCCGGGGAGCTGTTTTTT. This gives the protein CASSHSVPGELFF.

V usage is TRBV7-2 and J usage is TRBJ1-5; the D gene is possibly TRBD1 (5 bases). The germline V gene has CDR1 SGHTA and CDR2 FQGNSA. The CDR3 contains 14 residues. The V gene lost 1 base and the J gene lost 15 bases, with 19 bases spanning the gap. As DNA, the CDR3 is TGTGCCAGCAGCTTAGATTCGACAGTACCTTGGAGGCATTTT. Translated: CASSLDSTVPWRHF.